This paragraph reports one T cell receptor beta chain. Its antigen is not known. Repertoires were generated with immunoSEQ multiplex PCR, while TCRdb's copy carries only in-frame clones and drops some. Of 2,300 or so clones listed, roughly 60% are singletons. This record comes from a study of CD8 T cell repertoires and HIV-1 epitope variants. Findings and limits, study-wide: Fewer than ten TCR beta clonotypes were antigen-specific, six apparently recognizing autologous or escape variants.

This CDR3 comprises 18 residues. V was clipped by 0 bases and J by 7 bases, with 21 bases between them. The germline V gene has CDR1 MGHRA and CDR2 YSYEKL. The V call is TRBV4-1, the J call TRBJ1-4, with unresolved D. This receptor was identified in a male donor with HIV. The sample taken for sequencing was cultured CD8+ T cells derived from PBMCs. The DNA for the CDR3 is TGCGCCAGCAGCCAAGAGAGAAAGCTTTCAACTAATAGTGAAAAACTGTTTTTT. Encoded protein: CASSQERKLSTNSEKLFF.